This T cell receptor (beta chain) emerged from a study of T-cell reconstitution after alpha-beta-depleted transplantation in children. The V end lost 8 bases, the J end lost 3 bases, and 7 bases lay between the germline ends. Germline V gives CDR1 SQVTM, CDR2 ANQGSEA. The CDR3 extends over 10 amino acids. A TCRbeta library incorporating unique molecular identifiers was prepared. TCRdb re-called the PCR reads through MiXCR, storing one row per CDR3 protein. The sample carries about 340,000 distinct CDR3 sequences, around a tenth recorded once. Here the sequenced sample was PBMCs from the stem cell graft donor, taken from the stem cell graft. The J gene is TRBJ2-5, the V gene TRBV29-1; weak D call: TRBD2 (6 bases). The TCR comes from a human donor who donated a stem cell graft to a child with acute lymphoblastic leukemia. The CDR3 coding sequence is TGCAGCACGGGGGAAGAGACCCAGTACTTC. Amino acids: CSTGEETQYF.